This record concerns one T cell receptor beta chain sequence. The CDR3 loop spans 14 amino acids. V lost 5 bases and J 4 bases, leaving 14 bases between the germline ends. Germline values: CDR1 SEHNR, CDR2 FQNEAQ (reference sequence). Here immunoSEQ multiplex PCR was the method, and the copy in TCRdb shows in-frame clones only, minus some. In the table there are over 110,000 clones, approximately 86% of which are singletons. These data are taken from a study of cytomegalovirus exposure and HLA in healthy donors. The chain has TRBV7-9 and TRBJ1-1, with D perhaps TRBD1 (5 bases). The sequencing sample was made of PBMCs. The clonotype was recovered from a man aged 18 to 35 in good health and CMV-seropositive. The CDR3, as DNA: TGTGCCAGCAGCCTAGGGGCGCAGGGCACTGAAGCTTTCTTT. Translating gives CASSLGAQGTEAFF.